This TCR beta chain is drawn from a study of T cell responses to AZD1222 COVID-19 vaccine. Using immunoSEQ multiplex PCR, the repertoire was profiled, and TCRdb retains in-frame clones only, with some absent. The repertoire holds tens of thousands of clones, with 90% as singletons. Findings and caveats of the study: All repertoire sampling was performed exclusively after the peak T cell response. Two AZD1222 doses significantly raised spike-specific TCR breadth and depth over controls. Females outnumbered males among donors, who were mostly white British; clonal diversity was possibly underestimated. Nearly half of spike-specific TCRs reportedly target variant regions that are unmutated in the B.1.351 and B.1.1.7 variants.

With regard to this clone: Its antigen remains unknown.

Germline V gene data show CDR1 as MGHDK and CDR2 as SYGVNS. V lost 7 bases to trimming and J lost 9 bases, with 16 bases between them. The CDR3 has 14 amino acids. V and J are TRBV25-1 and TRBJ1-6; D call uncertain. The TCR comes from an adult who received the AZD1222 COVID-19 vaccine. The sequencing here drew on peripheral blood, taken 28 days after the second AZD1222 dose. CDR3 protein: CASKGVGIGSPLHF. The CDR3 DNA is TGTGCCAGCAAGGGAGTAGGGATTGGTTCACCCCTCCACTTT. Variable domain in full (rest from reference TRBV25-1 and TRBJ1-6): EADIYQTPRYLVIGTGKKITLECSQTMGHDKMYWYQQDPGMELHLIHYSYGVNSTEKGDLSSESTVSRIRTEHFPLTLESARPSHTSQYLCASKGVGIGSPLHFGNGTRLTVT.